The 25 T cell receptor beta chains presented below share a single source sample, sequenced in a study of cytomegalovirus exposure and HLA in healthy donors. It was with 60 Vbeta and 13 Jbeta primers that the PCR ran. Assay used: immunoSEQ multiplex PCR; TCRdb lists only in-frame clones, some missing. This sample has 120,000 or so clones; around three quarters occur once, and the top ten carry roughly 6%. The specimen was PBMCs. The receptor source for this set is a woman aged 35 to 49 in good health and CMV-seronegative.

This chain uses TRBV4-1 with TRBJ2-5; no clear D gene. The CDR3 totals 11 residues. The V gene lost 0 bases and the J gene lost 10 bases, with 6 bases spanning the gap. Germline loops: CDR1 MGHRA, CDR2 YSYEKL. CDR3 in amino acids: CASSQDTGQYF. The CDR3 bases are TGCGCCAGCAGCCAAGATACGGGCCAGTACTTC.

The chain combines TRBV6-4 with TRBJ2-7; D is perhaps TRBD1 (6 bases). This CDR3 is 12 amino acids long. CDR1 is MRHNA and CDR2 is SNTAGT in the germline V gene. Trimming pared 7 bases from V and 2 bases from J, leaving 9 bases between. The chain's CDR3 is CASTRDTYEQYF. CDR3 sequence (DNA): TGTGCCAGCACACGGGACACCTACGAGCAGTACTTC.

The rearrangement uses TRBV4-1 and TRBJ2-7; 9 nucleotides line up with TRBD2. Unmatched junction bases numbered 7, after V lost 1 base and J lost 6 bases. From germline, CDR1 is MGHRA and CDR2 YSYEKL. The CDR3 covers 15 residues. In DNA form, the CDR3 reads TGCGCCAGCAGCCAAGGGTCCGCGGGAGGGGGCGAGCAGTACTTC. It codes for CASSQGSAGGGEQYF.

The V and J genes are TRBV5-1 and TRBJ2-5; maybe TRBD2 (6 bases). V gave up 4 bases and J gave up 5 bases, with 21 bases separating them. This CDR3 contains 16 residues. From germline, CDR1 is SGHRS and CDR2 YFSETQ. CDR3 bases: TGCGCCAGCAGCCCCGGAGGAGGGTCGTACGGGGAGACCCAGTACTTC. Encoded protein: CASSPGGGSYGETQYF.

The V gene is TRBV18, the J gene TRBJ2-2, with TRBD1 as a possible D gene (5 bases). The CDR3 loop spans 17 amino acids. Trimming took off 5 bases at V and 1 base at J, with 17 bases between the two ends. Germline lookup yields CDR1 KGHSH and CDR2 LQKENI. Written as DNA, the CDR3 is TGTGCCAGCTCAACGAATACAGGCGTGCTGAACACCGGGGAGCTGTTTTTT. It yields the protein CASSTNTGVLNTGELFF. The variable domain in full, completed from reference TRBV18 and TRBJ2-2, reads NAGVMQNPRHLVRRRGQEARLRCSPMKGHSHVYWYRQLPEEGLKFMVYLQKENIIDESGMPKERFSAEFPKEGPSILRIQQVVRGDSAAYFCASSTNTGVLNTGELFFGEGSRLTVL.

J is TRBJ1-2 and V is TRBV9; D possibly corresponds to TRBD1 (5 bases). Deletions cut 3 bases from V and 8 bases from J, with 26 bases between. Germline CDR1 SGDLS, CDR2 YYNGEE. The CDR3 extends over 17 amino acids. CDR3 amino acids: CASSAHLQAGISGGYTF. CDR3 bases: TGTGCCAGCAGCGCCCATCTACAGGCCGGAATCTCTGGCGGCTACACCTTC. Full variable domain (missing parts from reference TRBV9 and TRBJ1-2): DSGVTQTPKHLITATGQRVTLRCSPRSGDLSVYWYQQSLDQGLQFLIQYYNGEERAKGNILERFSAQQFPDLHSELNLSSLELGDSALYFCASSAHLQAGISGGYTFGSGTRLTVV.

The chain joins TRBV9 to TRBJ2-1; D not certain. CDR1 SGDLS and CDR2 YYNGEE come from the germline V gene. Trimming left V 0 bases short and J 8 bases short, with 9 bases between. This CDR3 region has 13 residues. In nucleotides, the CDR3 is TGTGCCAGCAGCGTAGCGGAGAGGTATGAGCAGTTCTTC. It specifies CASSVAERYEQFF.

This rearrangement joins TRBV18 to TRBJ2-3; D is possibly TRBD2 (5 bases). Germline V gene data show CDR1 as KGHSH and CDR2 as LQKENI. With 0 bases removed from V and 5 bases from J, the gap between germline ends came to 12 bases. The CDR3 is 15 residues long. This CDR3 reads CASSPPGKVVDTQYF. CDR3 sequence (DNA): TGTGCCAGCTCACCACCCGGGAAGGTAGTAGATACGCAGTATTTT. Full variable domain (missing parts from reference TRBV18 and TRBJ2-3): NAGVMQNPRHLVRRRGQEARLRCSPMKGHSHVYWYRQLPEEGLKFMVYLQKENIIDESGMPKERFSAEFPKEGPSILRIQQVVRGDSAAYFCASSPPGKVVDTQYFGPGTRLTVL.

The chain recombines TRBV12-5 with TRBJ2-1, with 11 bases aligning to TRBD2. Germline trimming cut 0 bases from V and 3 bases from J; bases unmatched to any gene: 4. This CDR3 region has 17 residues. Per germline, CDR1 LGHNT and CDR2 FRNRAP. The CDR3 spells CASGLVVAGGIYNEQFF. CDR3 coding DNA: TGTGCTAGTGGTTTGGTCGTAGCGGGAGGGATCTACAATGAGCAGTTCTTC.

This clone was counted a single time. The CDR3 region is CASSLGRGGNEQYF. The CDR3 DNA follows: TGTGCCAGCAGCTTAGGAAGGGGGGGTAACGAGCAGTACTTC. The chain recombines TRBV7-2 with TRBJ2-7; possible D gene TRBD2, 7 bases. This CDR3 is 14 amino acids long. Trimming took 1 base from V and 5 from J, leaving 12 bases between them. Germline V CDR1 and CDR2: SGHTA, FQGNSA.

The chain combines TRBV6-5 with TRBJ1-1, with D possibly being TRBD1 (6 bases). The germline V gene has CDR1 MNHEY and CDR2 SVGAGI. Between the trimmed V and J ends, which lost 6 bases and 5 bases, there was a span of 16 bases. This CDR3 has 14 amino acids. CDR3 sequence: CASRPADRSTEAFF. The CDR3 DNA reads as TGTGCCAGCAGACCCGCCGACAGGTCTACTGAAGCTTTCTTT.

This clone came up a few times. V and J are TRBV28 and TRBJ1-2; 7 bases are a match to TRBD1. With 5 bases clipped from V and 4 bases from J, the junction kept 10 bases outside the gene matches. This CDR3 has 15 amino acids. Per the germline V gene, CDR1 is MDHEN and CDR2 is SYDVKM. The CDR3: CASSTGTDYPYGYTF. In DNA form, the CDR3 reads TGTGCCAGCAGTACCGGGACAGATTACCCCTATGGCTACACCTTC.

With respect to this clone: The germline gene is not matched at one end of the junction; a read error may be the cause. The chain has TRBV7-9 and TRBJ2-7, with a tentative D call TRBD2 (6 bases). The CDR3 is 14 residues long. Per the germline V gene, CDR1 is SEHNR and CDR2 is FQNEAQ (reference sequence). CDR3 protein: CSSSLFPGEYEQYF. The CDR3, as DNA: TGTTCCAGCAGCTTATTTCCGGGAGAATACGAGCAGTACTTC.

This clone was counted only a few times. The gene calls are TRBV23-1 and TRBJ1-2; D is unresolved. TRBV23-1 is treated as an ORF (open reading frame) with a function not yet certain. CDR3 length: 15 amino acids. V lost 0 bases and J lost 7, with 15 bases in between. The CDR3 spells CASSQSSPHSRGYTF. The CDR3 DNA reads as TGCGCCAGCAGTCAATCGTCTCCCCACTCACGTGGCTACACCTTC.

Only a few counts were recorded for this clone. The chain couples TRBV27 to TRBJ1-4, with D possibly being TRBD1 (5 bases). Germline V gives CDR1 MNHEY, CDR2 SMNVEV (reference sequence). V was clipped by 7 bases and J by 4 bases, with 19 bases between them. The CDR3 length is 16 residues. The CDR3 DNA follows: TGTGCCAGCAAGAATTCCCGTAGGGGCAATAATGAAAAACTGTTTTTT. Translated, it gives CASKNSRRGNNEKLFF.

The chain is built from TRBV9 and TRBJ1-1; 7 bases line up with TRBD1. Germline V gene sequence: CDR1 SGDLS, CDR2 YYNGEE. V shed 0 bases, J shed 0 bases, and the junction held 2 bases outside the gene matches. The CDR3 has 15 residues. The CDR3 is CASSVEGTVNTEAFF. CDR3 bases: TGTGCCAGCAGCGTAGAAGGGACAGTGAACACTGAAGCTTTCTTT.

The chain has TRBV11-3 and TRBJ1-2; the D gene is possibly TRBD1 (6 bases). Germline V gene data show CDR1 as SGHNT and CDR2 as YENEEA. V lost 1 base to trimming and J lost 8 bases, with 17 bases between them. This CDR3 is built from 15 residues. The CDR3 DNA reads as TGTGCCAGCAGCTTAGTCCCTCGGGGGGCGCGGGGCTACACCTTC. Residues: CASSLVPRGARGYTF.

The chain links TRBV28 to TRBJ2-7; 7 nucleotides match TRBD2. The CDR3 length is 13 residues. The J segment lost 9 bases and the V segment lost 3 bases, leaving 8 bases of the junction unmatched. Germline lookup yields CDR1 MDHEN and CDR2 SYDVKM. CDR3: CASSLGGRRGQYF. The CDR3 nucleotides read TGTGCCAGCAGTTTGGGGGGGAGACGCGGGCAGTACTTC.

V gene TRBV6-6 combines with J gene TRBJ2-6; a possible D gene is TRBD1 (5 bases). The germline gives CDR1 MNHNY, CDR2 SVGAGI (reference sequence). Trimming cost V 6 bases and J 2 bases, with 14 bases left between them. This CDR3 spans 16 amino acids. CDR3 nucleotide sequence: TGTGCCAGCAGCCTACGAAGGGGTACTGGGGCCAACGTCCTGACTTTC. Its protein is CASSLRRGTGANVLTF.

Comments on this clone: The identical CDR3 is also encoded by other nucleotide sequences in the sample. The V and J genes are TRBV28 and TRBJ2-7; D is possibly TRBD2 (5 bases). The germline V gene has CDR1 MDHEN and CDR2 SYDVKM. V lost 5 bases to trimming and J lost 4 bases, with 15 bases between them. The CDR3 length is 14 residues. The CDR3: CASSRPGRGYEQYF. The CDR3 DNA reads as TGTGCCAGCAGTCGCCCTGGGAGAGGGTACGAGCAGTACTTC.

A few counts support this clone. The chain carries TRBV5-4 and TRBJ1-2; 7 positions match TRBD1. The CDR3 loop spans 14 amino acids. Trimming at V came to 5 bases and at J to 4 bases, leaving 8 bases not matched to a gene. Per germline, CDR1 SGHNT and CDR2 YYREEE (reference sequence). CDR3 in amino acids: CASRGQTGSYGYTF. CDR3 sequence (DNA): TGTGCCAGCAGGGGACAGACGGGTTCCTATGGCTACACCTTC.

CDR3: CASSRDRGLGYEQYF. The CDR3 DNA reads TGTGCCAGCAGTAGAGACAGGGGGCTAGGTTACGAGCAGTACTTC. The chain has TRBV28 and TRBJ2-7, with 10 bases that match TRBD1. V was clipped by 5 bases and J by 4 bases; unmatched bases: 8. Germline lookup yields CDR1 MDHEN and CDR2 SYDVKM. This CDR3 has 15 residues.

The V call is TRBV11-2, the J call TRBJ2-7; TRBD2 agrees at 11 bases. V lost 3 bases to trimming and J lost 2 bases; unmatched junction nucleotides: 6. The CDR3 has 16 residues. Germline assignment: CDR1 SGHAT and CDR2 FQNNGV. The CDR3 is CASSFTLLAGAYEQYF. In DNA, the CDR3 is TGTGCCAGCAGCTTCACCCTACTAGCGGGAGCCTACGAGCAGTACTTC.

The chain has TRBV9 and TRBJ2-5; tentative D call: TRBD2 (6 bases). CDR3 length: 14 residues. V was trimmed by 3 bases and J by 0 bases, leaving 9 bases between them. Germline loops: CDR1 SGDLS, CDR2 YYNGEE. For the CDR3, the DNA is TGTGCCAGCAGCGCCGGGAGCCACCAAGAGACCCAGTACTTC. Its protein is CASSAGSHQETQYF.

The chain has TRBV20-1 and TRBJ2-1, with D uncertain. The V gene's germline CDR1 is DFQATT and CDR2 SNEGSKA (reference sequence). Trimming took 3 bases from V and 9 from J, leaving 9 bases between them. This CDR3 region has 11 residues. CDR3 coding DNA: TGCAGTGCTAGCGGAGACGTTGAGCAGTTCTTC. Translating gives CSASGDVEQFF.